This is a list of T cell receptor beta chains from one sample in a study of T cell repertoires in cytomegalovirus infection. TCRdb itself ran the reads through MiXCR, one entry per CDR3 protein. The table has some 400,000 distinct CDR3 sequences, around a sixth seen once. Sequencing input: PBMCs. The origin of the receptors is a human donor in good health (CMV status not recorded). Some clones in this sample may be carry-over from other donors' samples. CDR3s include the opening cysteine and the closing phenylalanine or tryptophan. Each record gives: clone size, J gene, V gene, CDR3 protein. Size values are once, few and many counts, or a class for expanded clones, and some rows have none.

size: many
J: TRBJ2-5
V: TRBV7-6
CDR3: CASSVQTGQWETQYF

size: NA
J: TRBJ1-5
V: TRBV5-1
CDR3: CASSSTGGSGQPQHF

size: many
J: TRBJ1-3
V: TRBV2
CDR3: CASSIEFSGNTIYF

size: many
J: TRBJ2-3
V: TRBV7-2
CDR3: CASSLVPTQYTQYF

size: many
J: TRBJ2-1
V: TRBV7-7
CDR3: CASSITSRTEQFF

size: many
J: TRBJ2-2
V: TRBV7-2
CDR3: CASSGRTNGELFF

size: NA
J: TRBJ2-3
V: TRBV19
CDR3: CASSTPGPSGDTQYF

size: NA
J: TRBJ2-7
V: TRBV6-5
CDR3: CASSSFTYEQYF

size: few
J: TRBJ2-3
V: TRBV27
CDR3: CASSFFRTDTQYF

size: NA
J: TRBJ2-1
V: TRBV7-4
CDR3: CASSLEAGFEQFF

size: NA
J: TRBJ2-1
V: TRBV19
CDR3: CASSIEPGVRLKTEQFF

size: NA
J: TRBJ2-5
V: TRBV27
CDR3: CASSFLGTQETQYF

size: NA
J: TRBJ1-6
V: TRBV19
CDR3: CASSIVTSNSPLHF

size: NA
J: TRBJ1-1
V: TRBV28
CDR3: CASSPLTGGKIAFF

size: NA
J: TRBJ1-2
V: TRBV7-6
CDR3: CASSLEPALNYGYTF

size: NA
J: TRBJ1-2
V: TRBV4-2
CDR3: CASSQDQANYGYTF

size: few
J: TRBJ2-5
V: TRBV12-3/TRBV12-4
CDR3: CASRRLAGAETQYF

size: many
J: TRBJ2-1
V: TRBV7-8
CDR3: CASSRPSRDEQFF

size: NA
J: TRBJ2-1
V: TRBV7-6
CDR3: CASSPEGGAYNEQFF

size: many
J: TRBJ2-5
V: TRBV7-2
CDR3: CASSLGRVTSPKTQYF